The T cell receptor (beta chain) described here comes from a study of blood T cell repertoires in COVID-19. About the study: The United States, Italy and Spain supplied acute and convalescent COVID-19 samples.

TCRdb's table, derived via immunoSEQ multiplex PCR, lists solely in-frame clones and lacks some. The sample has 390,000 or so clones, just over 85% seen once. V dropped 5 bases and J dropped 3; count of bases not matched to a gene: 14. The CDR3 has 17 amino acids. Germline V gene data show CDR1 as SGHRS and CDR2 as YFSETQ. The sample was peripheral blood. The rearrangement uses TRBV5-1 and TRBJ2-7; TRBD2 aligns across 10 bases. The sequence was obtained from a woman under 40 with active or convalescent COVID-19. For the CDR3, the DNA is TGCGCCAGCAGAAATCCGGGACTAGCGCTTGGAGGCTACGAGCAGTACTTC. Protein sequence: CASRNPGLALGGYEQYF.